Listed below are T cell receptor beta chains from one sample, sequenced in a study of T cell responses to AZD1222 COVID-19 vaccine. Assay used: immunoSEQ multiplex PCR; TCRdb lists only in-frame clones, some missing. The repertoire includes approximately 150,000 clones, 86% of them detected once, and 5.1% sits in the top ten. The sample was peripheral blood, taken 28 days after the second AZD1222 dose. The receptors shown here come from an adult who received the AZD1222 COVID-19 vaccine. The CDR3 runs from the conserved cysteine through the conserved F or W. Fields, in order: J gene, V gene, CDR3 protein.

j_gene: TRBJ2-3; v_gene: TRBV5-1; CDR3aa: CASSLTGSGDTQYF
j_gene: TRBJ1-2; v_gene: TRBV11-2; CDR3aa: CASSLEGSAAGYTF
j_gene: TRBJ2-1; v_gene: TRBV7-7; CDR3aa: CASSPGGGRGFEQFF
j_gene: TRBJ2-3; v_gene: TRBV10-1; CDR3aa: CASSYGTPNTDTQYF
j_gene: TRBJ1-5; v_gene: TRBV24-1; CDR3aa: CATSPLGGLEGNQPQHF
j_gene: TRBJ1-2; v_gene: TRBV4-1; CDR3aa: CASSQMQGNYGYTF
j_gene: TRBJ1-4; v_gene: TRBV12-3/TRBV12-4; CDR3aa: CASSIGEKLFF
j_gene: TRBJ1-5; v_gene: TRBV15; CDR3aa: CATSRVSDGNQPQHF
j_gene: TRBJ2-1; v_gene: TRBV9; CDR3aa: CASSVVSSAGAYNEQFF
j_gene: TRBJ2-7; v_gene: TRBV19; CDR3aa: CASSTGTGDREQYF
j_gene: TRBJ2-2; v_gene: TRBV11-3; CDR3aa: CASSRDIPNTGELFF
j_gene: TRBJ1-2; v_gene: TRBV27; CDR3aa: CASSSGWGYTF
j_gene: TRBJ2-2; v_gene: TRBV18; CDR3aa: CASSPPGTDTGELFF
j_gene: TRBJ1-1; v_gene: TRBV28; CDR3aa: CASSLSTTSTEAFF
j_gene: TRBJ2-4; v_gene: TRBV2; CDR3aa: CASSSDRGTKNIQYF
j_gene: TRBJ1-4; v_gene: TRBV28; CDR3aa: CASSTGATNEKLFF
j_gene: TRBJ2-1; v_gene: TRBV6-2/TRBV6-3; CDR3aa: CASSLGLALVEQFF
j_gene: TRBJ1-2; v_gene: TRBV28; CDR3aa: CAGKDLQTNGYTF
j_gene: TRBJ2-5; v_gene: TRBV9; CDR3aa: CASSVNRERETQYF
j_gene: TRBJ1-5; v_gene: TRBV3-1/TRBV3-2; CDR3aa: CASSLGQSFSNQPQHF
j_gene: TRBJ1-1; v_gene: TRBV10-3; CDR3aa: CAISLKGQFGTEAFF
j_gene: TRBJ1-5; v_gene: TRBV27; CDR3aa: CASGSRRGAQHF
j_gene: TRBJ2-3; v_gene: TRBV19; CDR3aa: CASSMGGQDTQYF
j_gene: TRBJ1-5; v_gene: TRBV5-6; CDR3aa: CASSLRGQPQHF
j_gene: TRBJ2-5; v_gene: TRBV5-1; CDR3aa: CASSLESGMAETQYF
j_gene: TRBJ1-3; v_gene: TRBV9; CDR3aa: CASSVGLAGNSGNTIYF
j_gene: TRBJ2-3; v_gene: TRBV3-1/TRBV3-2; CDR3aa: CASSRPRGGPDTQYF
j_gene: TRBJ1-1; v_gene: TRBV2; CDR3aa: CASSDLGPLNTEAFF